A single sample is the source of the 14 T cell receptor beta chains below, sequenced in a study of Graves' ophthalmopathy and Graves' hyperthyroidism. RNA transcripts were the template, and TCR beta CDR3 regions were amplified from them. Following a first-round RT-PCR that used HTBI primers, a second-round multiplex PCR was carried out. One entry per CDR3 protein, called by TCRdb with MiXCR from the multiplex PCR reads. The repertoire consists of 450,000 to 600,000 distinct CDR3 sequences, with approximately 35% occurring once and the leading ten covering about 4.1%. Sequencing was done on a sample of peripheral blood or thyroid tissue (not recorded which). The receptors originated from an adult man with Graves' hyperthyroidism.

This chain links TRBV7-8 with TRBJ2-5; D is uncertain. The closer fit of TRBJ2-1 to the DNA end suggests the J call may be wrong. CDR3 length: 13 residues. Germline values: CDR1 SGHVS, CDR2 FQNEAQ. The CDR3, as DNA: TGTGCCAGCAGCTCTACTCGAAAGGATCGGCAGTTCTTC. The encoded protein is CASSSTRKDRQFF.

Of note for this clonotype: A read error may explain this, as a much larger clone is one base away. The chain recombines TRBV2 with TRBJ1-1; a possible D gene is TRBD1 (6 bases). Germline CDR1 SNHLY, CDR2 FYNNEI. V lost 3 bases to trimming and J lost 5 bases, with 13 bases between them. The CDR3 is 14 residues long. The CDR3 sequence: CASSEGGRKTEAFF. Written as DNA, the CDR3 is TGTGCCAGCAGTGAGGGGGGCAGGAAAACTGAAGCTTTCTTT. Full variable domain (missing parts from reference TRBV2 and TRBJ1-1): EPEVTQTPSHQVTQMGQEVILRCVPISNHLYFYWYRQILGQKVEFLVSFYNNEISEKSEIFDDQFSVERPDGSNFTLKIRSTKLEDSAMYFCASSEGGRKTEAFFGQGTRLTVV.

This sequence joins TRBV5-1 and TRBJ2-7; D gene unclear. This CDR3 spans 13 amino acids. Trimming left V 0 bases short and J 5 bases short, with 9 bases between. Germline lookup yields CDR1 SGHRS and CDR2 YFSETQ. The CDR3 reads CASSLEGYDEQYF. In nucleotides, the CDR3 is TGCGCCAGCAGCTTGGAAGGGTACGACGAGCAGTACTTC.

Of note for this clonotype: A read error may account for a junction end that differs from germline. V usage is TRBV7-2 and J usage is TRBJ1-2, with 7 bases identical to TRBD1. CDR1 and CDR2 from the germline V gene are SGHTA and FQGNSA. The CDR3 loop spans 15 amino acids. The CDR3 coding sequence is TGCGCCAGCAGCCCCCTGAGGACAGGAACGGAAGGCTACACCTTC. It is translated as CASSPLRTGTEGYTF.

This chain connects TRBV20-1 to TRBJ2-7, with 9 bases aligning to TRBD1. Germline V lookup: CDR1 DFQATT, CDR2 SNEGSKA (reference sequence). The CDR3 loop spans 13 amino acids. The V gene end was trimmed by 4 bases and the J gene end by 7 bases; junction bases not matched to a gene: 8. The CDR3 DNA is TGCAGTGCTAAACCACAGGGGGCGGAGGAGCAGTACTTC. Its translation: CSAKPQGAEEQYF.

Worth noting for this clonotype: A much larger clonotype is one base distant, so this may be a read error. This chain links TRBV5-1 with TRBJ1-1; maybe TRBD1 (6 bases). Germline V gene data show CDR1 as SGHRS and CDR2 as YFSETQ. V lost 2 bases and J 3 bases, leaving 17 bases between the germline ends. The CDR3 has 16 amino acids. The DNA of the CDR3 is TGCGCCAGCAGCTTCGGACGCGGGGGGCGGGACACTGAAGCTTTCTTT. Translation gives CASSFGRGGRDTEAFF.

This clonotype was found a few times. The CDR3 reads CASSETDYPPDYGYTF. The CDR3 DNA follows: TGTGCCAGCAGTGAGACAGACTATCCCCCCGACTATGGCTACACCTTC. The chain recombines TRBV5-4 with TRBJ1-2, with D possibly matching TRBD1 (5 bases). Trimming pared 5 bases from V and 3 bases from J, leaving 20 bases between. The CDR3 length is 16 residues. Per the germline V gene, CDR1 is SGHNT and CDR2 is YYREEE (reference sequence).

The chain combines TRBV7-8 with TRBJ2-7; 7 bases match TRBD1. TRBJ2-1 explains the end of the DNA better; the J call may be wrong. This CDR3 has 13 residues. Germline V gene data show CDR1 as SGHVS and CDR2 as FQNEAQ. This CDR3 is CASSAYRGNEQFF. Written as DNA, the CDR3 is TGTGCCAGCAGTGCCTACAGGGGTAATGAGCAGTTCTTC.

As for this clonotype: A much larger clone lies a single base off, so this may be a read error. This chain's CDR3 is CASGYLQGGGQETQYF. The CDR3 bases are TGTGCCAGCGGCTACCTACAGGGAGGTGGGCAAGAGACCCAGTACTTC. The gene calls are TRBV7-8 and TRBJ2-5; tentatively, D is TRBD1 or TRBD2 (6 bases each). The CDR3 loop spans 16 amino acids. CDR1 is SGHVS and CDR2 is FQNEAQ in the germline V gene. The germline V and J ends were trimmed by 8 bases and 2 bases, with 21 bases remaining between them.

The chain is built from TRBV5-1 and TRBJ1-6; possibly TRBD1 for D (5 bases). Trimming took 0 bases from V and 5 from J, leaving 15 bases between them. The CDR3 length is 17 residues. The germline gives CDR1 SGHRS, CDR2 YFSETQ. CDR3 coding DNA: TGCGCCAGCAGCTTGGCCATTTCCCCGACAGATAATTCACCCCTCCACTTT. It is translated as CASSLAISPTDNSPLHF.

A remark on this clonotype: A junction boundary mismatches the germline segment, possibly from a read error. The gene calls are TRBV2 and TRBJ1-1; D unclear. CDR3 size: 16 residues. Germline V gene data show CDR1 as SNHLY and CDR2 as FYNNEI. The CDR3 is CASNEMGRTWDTEAFF. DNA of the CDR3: TGTGCCAGCAATGAAATGGGCAGGACTTGGGACACTGAAGCTTTCTTT.

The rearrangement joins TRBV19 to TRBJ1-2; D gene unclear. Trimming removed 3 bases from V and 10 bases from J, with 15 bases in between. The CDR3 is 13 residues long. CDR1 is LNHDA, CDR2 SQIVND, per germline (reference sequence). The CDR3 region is CASSIGSGSSYTF. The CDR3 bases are TGTGCCAGTAGTATCGGTAGCGGGAGTTCCTACACCTTC.

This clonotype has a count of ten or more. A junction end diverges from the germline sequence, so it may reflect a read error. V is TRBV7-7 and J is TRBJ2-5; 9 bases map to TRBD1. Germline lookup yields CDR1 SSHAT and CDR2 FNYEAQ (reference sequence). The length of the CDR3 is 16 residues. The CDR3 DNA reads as TGTGCTAGCAGCTTAGGCCCTGGACAGGGGACTGAGACCCAGTACTTC. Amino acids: CASSLGPGQGTETQYF.

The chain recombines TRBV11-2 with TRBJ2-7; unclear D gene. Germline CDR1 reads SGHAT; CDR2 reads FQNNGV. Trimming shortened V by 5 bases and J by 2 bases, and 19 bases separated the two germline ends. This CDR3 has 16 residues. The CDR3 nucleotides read TGTGCCAGCAGCCGATCGTGGCAGGTGACAACCTACGAGCAGTACTTC. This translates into CASSRSWQVTTYEQYF.